This entry lists 18 T cell receptor beta chains sequenced from one sample in a study of OX40 agonist ivuxolimab in advanced cancers. Only in-frame clones appear in the TCRdb table, and some are missing; sequencing was by immunoSEQ multiplex PCR. The profile covers about 70,000 clones, with approximately 89% appearing a single time and 0.85% to 1.2% taken by the ten largest. Here the sequenced sample was CD4+ or CD8+ T cells sorted from blood, taken in a trial of the OX40 agonist ivuxolimab. The receptors stem from an adult with an advanced solid tumor such as melanoma, head and neck, liver or kidney cancer.

The genes are TRBV5-1 and TRBJ1-4, with D possibly being TRBD1 (5 bases). The CDR3 consists of 15 residues. Trimming pared 3 bases from V and 6 bases from J, leaving 15 bases between. Germline CDR1 and CDR2: SGHRS and YFSETQ. The CDR3 DNA reads as TGCGCCAGCAGCTCCAATTCGGGGCCGGATGAAAAACTGTTTTTT. It specifies CASSSNSGPDEKLFF.

The chain has TRBV21-1 and TRBJ2-7; no check of the table's D call, TRBD1, against the DNA was made. TRBV21-1 is a pseudogene. The CDR3 is 12 amino acids. This CDR3 is CASSHRSYEQYF. CDR3 nucleotides: TGTGCCAGCAGTCACAGGTCCTACGAGCAGTACTTC.

The chain has TRBV28 and TRBJ2-3, with 14 positions matching TRBD2. This CDR3 is 18 amino acids long. CDR1 and CDR2 (germline): MDHEN, SYDVKM. V dropped 3 bases and J dropped 4; count of bases not matched to a gene: 9. The CDR3 DNA reads TGTGCCAGCAGTTTCTCCAGGACTAGCGGGGGGCCCTCAGATACGCAGTATTTT. It codes for CASSFSRTSGGPSDTQYF. The entire variable domain, with the rest obtained from reference TRBV28 and TRBJ2-3, is as follows: DVKVTQSSRYLVKRTGEKVFLECVQDMDHENMFWYRQDPGLGLRLIYFSYDVKMKEKGDIPEGYSVSREKKERFSLILESASTNQTSMYLCASSFSRTSGGPSDTQYFGPGTRLTVL.

The chain links TRBV11-3 to TRBJ2-7; D call uncertain. The germline V gene encodes CDR1 SGHNT and CDR2 YENEEA. The CDR3 length is 13 residues. V dropped 1 base and J dropped 2 bases, with 6 bases sitting between them. The CDR3 sequence is CASSLASTYEQYF. CDR3 bases: TGTGCCAGCAGCTTAGCTTCCACCTACGAGCAGTACTTC.

V gene TRBV4-1 combines with J gene TRBJ2-1, with 10 positions matching TRBD1. The CDR3 covers 14 residues. The germline V gene encodes CDR1 MGHRA and CDR2 YSYEKL. The ends lost 4 bases at V and 6 bases at J; junction bases unmatched: 3. This CDR3 reads CASSPDRGGNEQFF. The CDR3 DNA is TGCGCCAGCAGCCCGGACAGGGGGGGCAATGAGCAGTTCTTC.

The rearrangement links TRBV10-1 to TRBJ2-3, with D tentatively TRBD1 or TRBD2 (5 bases each). The CDR3 sequence is 15 residues long. Per germline, CDR1 WNHNN and CDR2 SYGVQD (reference sequence). With 3 bases removed from V and 5 bases from J, the gap between germline ends came to 15 bases. This chain's CDR3 is CASSDPGTSEDTQYF. The CDR3 region has the DNA TGCGCCAGCAGTGACCCCGGGACCTCTGAAGATACGCAGTATTTT.

Remarks on this clone: A junction boundary mismatches the germline segment, possibly from a read error. This chain joins TRBV2 and TRBJ2-7, with D perhaps being TRBD1 or TRBD2 (5 bases each). CDR1 SNHLY and CDR2 FYNNEI come from the germline V gene. The CDR3 has 13 residues. This chain's CDR3 is CASSEREGTGKHF. CDR3 nucleotides: TGTGCCAGCAGTGAGAGAGAAGGGACCGGGAAGCACTTC. The whole variable domain, remainder taken from reference TRBV2 and TRBJ2-7, is EPEVTQTPSHQVTQMGQEVILRCVPISNHLYFYWYRQILGQKVEFLVSFYNNEISEKSEIFDDQFSVERPDGSNFTLKIRSTKLEDSAMYFCASSEREGTGKHFGPGTRLTVT.

This chain connects TRBV7-3 to TRBJ2-7; 9 bases agree with TRBD1. V dropped 2 bases and J dropped 3; count of bases not matched to a gene: 8. The germline V gene encodes CDR1 SGHTA and CDR2 FQGTGA. This CDR3 spans 16 amino acids. The CDR3 region is CASSLAVPGQGYEQYF. DNA of the CDR3: TGTGCCAGCAGCTTAGCCGTACCGGGACAGGGCTACGAGCAGTACTTC.

The J gene is TRBJ1-5, the V gene TRBV5-4; no clear D gene. The CDR3 has 13 amino acids. Trimming took off 0 bases at V and 1 base at J, with 2 bases between the two ends. CDR1 is SGHNT and CDR2 is YYREEE in the germline V gene (reference sequence). CDR3: CASSLGSNQPQHF. The CDR3, as DNA: TGTGCCAGCAGCTTGGGAAGCAATCAGCCCCAGCATTTT.

The chain employs TRBV5-4 and TRBJ2-3; D gene ambiguous. The CDR3 totals 14 residues. V was shortened by 0 bases and J by 2 bases, with 7 bases between the two germline ends. Per the germline V gene, CDR1 is SGHNT and CDR2 is YYREEE (reference sequence). CDR3 coding DNA: TGTGCCAGCAGCTTGGTAAGAGACACAGATACGCAGTATTTT. Amino acid sequence: CASSLVRDTDTQYF.

The chain carries TRBV9 and TRBJ1-1; D gene uncertain. V was pared by 3 bases and J by 6 bases, with 15 bases between. This CDR3 has 14 amino acids. CDR1 SGDLS and CDR2 YYNGEE come from the germline V gene. Here the CDR3 reads CASSAILDIPEAFF. In DNA, the CDR3 is TGTGCCAGCAGCGCAATTCTCGACATTCCTGAAGCTTTCTTT.

The chain carries TRBV7-2 and TRBJ2-7; TRBD1 matches 9 bases. CDR3 size: 14 residues. Germline CDR1 SGHTA, CDR2 FQGNSA. V trimming: 2 bases; J trimming: 2 bases; junction bases outside the gene matches: 1. CDR3 DNA sequence: TGTGCCAGCAGCTTAAGGACAGGGGCCTACGAGCAGTACTTC. Residues: CASSLRTGAYEQYF. The entire variable domain, with the rest obtained from reference TRBV7-2 and TRBJ2-7, is as follows: GAGVSQSPSNKVTEKGKDVELRCDPISGHTALYWYRQSLGQGLEFLIYFQGNSAPDKSGLPSDRFSAERTGGSVSTLTIQRTQQEDSAVYLCASSLRTGAYEQYFGPGTRLTVT.

The chain has TRBV2 and TRBJ2-1; 8 nucleotides match TRBD2. Trimming took 6 bases from V and 0 from J; bases not matched to a gene: 7. The CDR3 sequence is 16 residues long. CDR1 and CDR2 (germline): SNHLY, FYNNEI. CDR3 nucleotides: TGTGCCAGCAGAACAGGCGGGGGGACCTCCTACAATGAGCAGTTCTTC. Encoded protein: CASRTGGGTSYNEQFF.

In this sample, this clone turned up once. This sequence joins TRBV7-9 and TRBJ2-4, with 8 bases matching TRBD1. Per germline, CDR1 SEHNR and CDR2 FQNEAQ (reference sequence). CDR3 length: 19 residues. The V gene end was trimmed by 5 bases and the J gene end by 1 base; junction bases not matched to a gene: 16. CDR3 bases: TGTGCCAGCAGCGAAAGCCGACAGGGGATGAGGGTTGCCAAAAACATTCAGTACTTC. The encoded protein is CASSESRQGMRVAKNIQYF.

The chain employs TRBV9 and TRBJ2-1, with 7 positions matching TRBD2. Germline V gene data show CDR1 as SGDLS and CDR2 as YYNGEE. V lost 0 bases and J lost 4; bases outside the gene matches: 7. The CDR3 loop spans 16 amino acids. The CDR3: CASSVEAASGYNEQFF. The DNA of the CDR3 is TGTGCCAGCAGCGTAGAGGCGGCTAGCGGATACAATGAGCAGTTCTTC.

The CDR3 region has the DNA TGTGCCAGCAGCCAACGGGTGTTTGGGGGTGAGCAGTTCTTC. It is translated as CASSQRVFGGEQFF. The chain recombines TRBV14 with TRBJ2-1; either TRBD1 or TRBD2 may supply D (5 bases each). Trimming left V 2 bases short and J 9 bases short, with 14 bases between. Germline V gene lookup returns CDR1 SGHDN and CDR2 FVKESK. This CDR3 contains 14 residues. The variable domain in full, completed from reference TRBV14 and TRBJ2-1, reads EAGVTQFPSHSVIEKGQTVTLRCDPISGHDNLYWYRRVMGKEIKFLLHFVKESKQDESGMPNNRFLAERTGGTYSTLKVQPAELEDSGVYFCASSQRVFGGEQFFGPGTRLTVL.

The J gene is TRBJ1-1, the V gene TRBV6-5; D not certain. The germline V gene encodes CDR1 MNHEY and CDR2 SVGAGI. The germline V and J ends were trimmed by 6 bases and 4 bases, with 12 bases remaining between them. The CDR3 has 13 residues. Here the CDR3 reads CASRFDITTEAFF. The CDR3 DNA sequence: TGTGCCAGCAGATTCGACATAACCACTGAAGCTTTCTTT.

V is TRBV5-1 and J is TRBJ2-2, with D possibly TRBD2 on 6 matching bases. The CDR3 covers 14 residues. From germline, CDR1 is SGHRS and CDR2 YFSETQ. V was pared by 4 bases and J by 5 bases, with 12 bases between. CDR3 bases: TGCGCCAGCAGCCCCACGGGGGTTACCGGGGAGCTGTTTTTT. Its protein is CASSPTGVTGELFF.